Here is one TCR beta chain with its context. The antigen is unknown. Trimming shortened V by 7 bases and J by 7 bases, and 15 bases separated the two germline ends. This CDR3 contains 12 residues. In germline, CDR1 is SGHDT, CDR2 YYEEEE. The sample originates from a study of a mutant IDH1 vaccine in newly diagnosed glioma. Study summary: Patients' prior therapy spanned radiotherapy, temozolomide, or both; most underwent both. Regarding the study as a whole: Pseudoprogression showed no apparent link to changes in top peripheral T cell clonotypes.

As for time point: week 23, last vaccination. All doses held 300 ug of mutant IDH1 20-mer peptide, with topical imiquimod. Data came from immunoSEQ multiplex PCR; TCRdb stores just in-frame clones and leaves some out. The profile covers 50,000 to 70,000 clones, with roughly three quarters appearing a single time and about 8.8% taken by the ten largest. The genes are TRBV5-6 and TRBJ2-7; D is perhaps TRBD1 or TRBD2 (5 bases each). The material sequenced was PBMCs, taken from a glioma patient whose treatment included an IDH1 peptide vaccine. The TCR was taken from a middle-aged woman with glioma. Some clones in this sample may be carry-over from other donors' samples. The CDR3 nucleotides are TGTGCCAGCCAGGGAGCTAGCCCGGAGCAGTACTTC. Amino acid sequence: CASQGASPEQYF.